The clone carrying this T cell receptor beta chain turned up a few times. The antigen remains undetermined. Time point reported: patch test 1, 2 weeks after DPC sensitization. Treatment given: therapeutic diphenylcyclopropenone sensitization with weekly scalp DPC. From germline, CDR1 is MNHEY and CDR2 SVGAGI. V was clipped by 6 bases and J by 1 base; unmatched bases: 12. There are 16 residues in the CDR3. The authors' processing: Counting gave a median of roughly 97,000 TCRs per sample, with values ranging from 23,224 to 690,600. MiXCR was run by TCRdb on the RACE reads, yielding one entry per CDR3 protein. TCRdb's processing, not the authors', yielded these V and J calls. Seen here are 340,000 or so distinct CDR3 sequences, about 7% observed once, and the top ten hold 8.4%. These data belong to a study of human T cells and chemical hapten exposure. Study-wide points: TCRs exceeding 1 in 1000 frequency stayed unchanged with DPC sensitization.

The rearrangement uses TRBV6-5 and TRBJ2-7; the match to TRBD2 covers 7 bases. Sequenced here: whole blood, sampled in connection with sensitization to the hapten diphenylcyclopropenone (DPC). The TCR comes from a woman younger than 30 with alopecia areata. Some clones in this sample may be carry-over from other donors' samples. The CDR3 DNA is TGTGCCAGCAGGGATTCGGGGGGTAGCGGGTCCTACGAGCAGTACTTC. Protein: CASRDSGGSGSYEQYF.